A single sample gave rise to the 11 T cell receptor beta chains below, sequenced in a study of T cell responses to AZD1222 COVID-19 vaccine. Produced via immunoSEQ multiplex PCR; TCRdb's table is partial and in-frame only. The sample contains 240,000 or so clones, 93% of which appear only once. This sample comprised peripheral blood, obtained on day 0 of AZD1222 vaccination. These receptors came from an adult in good health.

V gene TRBV28 combines with J gene TRBJ1-3; D is undetermined. Germline V gene data show CDR1 as MDHEN and CDR2 as SYDVKM. V was cut by 4 bases and J by 1 base, with 14 bases left in between. The CDR3 totals 16 residues. The CDR3 DNA sequence: TGTGCCAGCAGTTCAGGACGGGCACCTTCTGGAAACACCATATATTTT. This translates into CASSSGRAPSGNTIYF. The variable domain in full, with the rest retrieved from reference TRBV28 and TRBJ1-3, is DVKVTQSSRYLVKRTGEKVFLECVQDMDHENMFWYRQDPGLGLRLIYFSYDVKMKEKGDIPEGYSVSREKKERFSLILESASTNQTSMYLCASSSGRAPSGNTIYFGEGSWLTVV.

The V gene is TRBV27, the J gene TRBJ2-7, with TRBD1 matching 8 bases. Germline-derived CDR1 and CDR2 are MNHEY and SMNVEV (reference sequence). This CDR3 is built from 16 residues. With V trimmed by 5 bases and J by 5 bases, 14 bases remained unmatched. CDR3 in DNA: TGTGCCAGCAGTCAGGATCAGGGGGCAGTGTTTGACGAGCAGTACTTC. Translation: CASSQDQGAVFDEQYF.

This chain links TRBV28 with TRBJ1-2, with D perhaps TRBD1 (5 bases). The germline V gene encodes CDR1 MDHEN and CDR2 SYDVKM. Trimming stripped 8 bases from V and 4 bases from J, with 14 bases between. The CDR3 has 13 amino acids. As DNA, the CDR3 is TGTGCCAGCGCCACGGGGACTATCTATGGCTACACCTTC. Translated: CASATGTIYGYTF.

This chain links TRBV2 with TRBJ2-3; D is possibly TRBD2 (5 bases). The V and J ends lost 5 bases and 7 bases respectively, with 7 bases between them. This CDR3 has 11 amino acids. The germline CDR1 and CDR2 sequences are SNHLY and FYNNEI. CDR3 region: CASSLAHTQYF. The CDR3 DNA reads TGTGCCAGCAGTCTAGCTCATACGCAGTATTTT.

J is TRBJ2-3 and V is TRBV13, with 9 bases that match TRBD1. Trimming at V came to 2 bases and at J to 6 bases, leaving 6 bases not matched to a gene. There are 15 residues in the CDR3. Germline CDR1 is PRHDT and CDR2 is FYEKMQ (reference sequence). The CDR3 sequence is CASSLMGQGIDTQYF. The CDR3 DNA follows: TGTGCCAGCAGCTTAATGGGACAGGGTATTGATACGCAGTATTTT.

The V call is TRBV15, the J call TRBJ2-2; D is undetermined. CDR1 is LNHNV, CDR2 YYDKDF, per germline (reference sequence). Deletions cut 1 base from V and 9 bases from J, with 9 bases between. The CDR3 covers 13 residues. The CDR3 DNA follows: TGTGCCACCAGCAGAGGGTTGGGCTGGGAGCTGTTTTTT. Translation gives CATSRGLGWELFF.

The V and J genes are TRBV3-1 (or the pseudogene TRBV3-2) and TRBJ1-6, with D unclear. The CDR3 covers 13 residues. The V end lost 4 bases, the J end lost 10 bases, and 11 bases lay between the germline ends. Germline CDR1 reads LGHDT; CDR2 reads YNNKEL (reference sequence). The CDR3 DNA reads as TGTGCCAGCAGCCCCGCCCAGGTCTCACCCCTCCACTTT. It translates to CASSPAQVSPLHF.

This clone appeared once. J is TRBJ2-7 and V is TRBV28, with TRBD2 matching over 11 bases. The length of the CDR3 is 16 residues. Trimming removed 5 bases from V and 7 bases from J; junction bases left unmatched: 13. Germline V lookup: CDR1 MDHEN, CDR2 SYDVKM. CDR3 sequence: CASSLLGVAGGREQYF. Written as DNA, the CDR3 is TGTGCCAGCAGTCTCCTTGGGGTAGCGGGAGGGAGGGAGCAGTACTTC.

The chain employs TRBV28 and TRBJ2-7, with D perhaps TRBD1 or TRBD2 (5 bases each). The germline V gene encodes CDR1 MDHEN and CDR2 SYDVKM. The length of the CDR3 is 13 residues. V lost 3 bases and J 4 bases, leaving 10 bases between the germline ends. CDR3 amino acids: CASSLGPEYEQYF. CDR3 DNA sequence: TGTGCCAGCAGTTTGGGACCCGAGTACGAGCAGTACTTC.

The V gene is TRBV3-1 (or the pseudogene TRBV3-2), the J gene TRBJ1-1, with a possible D match to TRBD1 (5 bases). The V end lost 4 bases, the J end lost 6 bases, and 12 bases lay between the germline ends. The CDR3 spans 13 residues. Germline V gene data show CDR1 as LGHDT and CDR2 as YNNKEL (reference sequence). The CDR3 coding sequence is TGTGCCAGCAGCCGTGCTCAGGGATCTGAAGCTTTCTTT. Protein sequence: CASSRAQGSEAFF.

The V and J genes are TRBV7-6 and TRBJ2-3; 13 nucleotides line up with TRBD2. The germline CDR1 and CDR2 sequences are SGHVS and FNYEAQ. The length of the CDR3 is 16 residues. After removal of 5 bases from V and 5 bases from J, the junction contained 7 bases not matched to a gene. CDR3 DNA sequence: TGTGCCAGCAGCCGCCGACTAGCGGGGGGTGGAGATACGCAGTATTTT. Translated, it gives CASSRRLAGGGDTQYF. The entire variable domain, with the rest obtained from reference TRBV7-6 and TRBJ2-3, is as follows: GAGVSQSPRYKVTKRGQDVALRCDPISGHVSLYWYRQALGQGPEFLTYFNYEAQQDKSGLPNDRFSAERPEGSISTLTIQRTEQRDSAMYRCASSRRLAGGGDTQYFGPGTRLTVL.